One TCR beta chain is described in this entry. The target antigen is unknown. The repertoire was sequenced with immunoSEQ multiplex PCR; TCRdb's copy has only in-frame clones and lacks some. The top ten clones hold more than 3.5% of a sample with about 37,000 clones, around 82% of them seen once. This CDR3 region has 15 residues. CDR1 is MGHRA and CDR2 is YSYEKL in the germline V gene. Unmatched junction bases numbered 7, after V lost 1 base and J lost 8 bases. The data derive from a study of CD4 T cells in relation to SARS-CoV-2 and coronaviruses. Whole-study context: Convalescent patients were eight or nine males and a few females; two were Hispanic.

The sequenced material came from naive CD4+ T cells from PBMCs, cultured in vitro. Subset reported: naive CD4+ T cells isolated by negative enrichment. The source is an adult with COVID-19. The V and J genes are TRBV4-1 and TRBJ2-1, with 8 bases fitting TRBD2. The CDR3 DNA sequence: TGCGCCAGCAGCCAAGCCAGCGGGAGTTTGTATGAGCAGTTCTTC. Residues: CASSQASGSLYEQFF.